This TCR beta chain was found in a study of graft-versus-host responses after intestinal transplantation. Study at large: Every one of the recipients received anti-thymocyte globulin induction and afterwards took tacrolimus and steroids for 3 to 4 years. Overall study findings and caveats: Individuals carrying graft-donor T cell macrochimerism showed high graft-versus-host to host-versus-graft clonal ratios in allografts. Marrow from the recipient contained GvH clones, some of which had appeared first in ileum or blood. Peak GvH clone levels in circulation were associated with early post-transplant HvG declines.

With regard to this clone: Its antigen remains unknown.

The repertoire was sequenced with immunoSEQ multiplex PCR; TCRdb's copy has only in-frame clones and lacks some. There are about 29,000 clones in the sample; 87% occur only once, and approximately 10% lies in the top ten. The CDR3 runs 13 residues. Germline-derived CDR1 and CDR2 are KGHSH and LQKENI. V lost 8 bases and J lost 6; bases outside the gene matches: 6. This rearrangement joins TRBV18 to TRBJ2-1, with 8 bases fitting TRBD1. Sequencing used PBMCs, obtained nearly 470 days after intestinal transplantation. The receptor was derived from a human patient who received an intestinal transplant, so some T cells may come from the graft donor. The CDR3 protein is CASSPTGVNEQFF. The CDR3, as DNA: TGTGCCAGCAGCCCGACAGGGGTCAATGAGCAGTTCTTC.